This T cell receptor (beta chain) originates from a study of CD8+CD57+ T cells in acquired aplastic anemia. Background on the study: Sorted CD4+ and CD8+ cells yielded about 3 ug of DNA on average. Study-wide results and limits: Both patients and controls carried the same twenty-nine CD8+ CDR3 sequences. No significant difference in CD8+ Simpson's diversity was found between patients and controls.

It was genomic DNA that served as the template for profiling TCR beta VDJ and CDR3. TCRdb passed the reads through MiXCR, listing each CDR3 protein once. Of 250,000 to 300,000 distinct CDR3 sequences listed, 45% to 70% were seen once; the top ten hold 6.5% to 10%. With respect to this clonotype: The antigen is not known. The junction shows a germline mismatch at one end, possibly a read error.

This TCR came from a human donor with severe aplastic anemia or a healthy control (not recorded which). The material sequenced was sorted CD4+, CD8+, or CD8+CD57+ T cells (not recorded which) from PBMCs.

This CDR3 reads CAASGRTDTGELFF. DNA for the CDR3: TGTGCCGCCAGTGGCCGAACCGACACCGGGGAGCTGTTTTTT. The rearrangement joins TRBV24-1 to TRBJ2-2, with D hard to call. The CDR3 runs to 14 residues. Looked up from germline, CDR1 is KGHDR and CDR2 is SFDVKD.